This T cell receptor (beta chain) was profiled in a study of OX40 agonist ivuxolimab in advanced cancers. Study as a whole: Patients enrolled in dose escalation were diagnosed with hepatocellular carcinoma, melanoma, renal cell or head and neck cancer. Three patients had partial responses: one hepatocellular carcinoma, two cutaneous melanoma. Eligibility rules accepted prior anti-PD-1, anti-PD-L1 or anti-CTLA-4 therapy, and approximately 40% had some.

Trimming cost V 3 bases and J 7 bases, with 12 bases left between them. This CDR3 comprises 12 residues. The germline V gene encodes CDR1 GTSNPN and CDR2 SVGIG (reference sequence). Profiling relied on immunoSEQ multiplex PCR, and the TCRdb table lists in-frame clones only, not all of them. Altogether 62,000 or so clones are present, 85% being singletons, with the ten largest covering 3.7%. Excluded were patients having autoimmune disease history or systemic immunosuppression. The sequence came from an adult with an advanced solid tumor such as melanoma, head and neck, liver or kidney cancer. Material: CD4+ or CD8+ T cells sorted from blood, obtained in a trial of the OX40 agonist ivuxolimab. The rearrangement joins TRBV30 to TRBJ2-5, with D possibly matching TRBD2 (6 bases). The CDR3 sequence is CAWRRRDGTQYF. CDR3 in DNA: TGTGCCTGGAGGCGGCGGGATGGGACCCAGTACTTC.